The subject of this entry is one TCR beta chain. No antigen is known for it. This sample is part of a study of cytomegalovirus exposure and HLA in healthy donors. Study results and caveats: The study dropped some indistinguishable V segments, TRBV6-2 and TRBV6-3 among them. Analysis was carried out at a later point, and it linked a missense DCLRE1C variant to TCR beta V- and J-gene trimming.

PCR was performed using 60 Vbeta and 13 Jbeta primers. Clones were sequenced by immunoSEQ multiplex PCR, and TCRdb holds only the in-frame ones, with some missing. This sample has roughly 170,000 clones, with 70% to 85% found just once. The CDR3 consists of 13 residues. CDR1 is SQVTM, CDR2 ANQGSEA, per germline. V gave up 0 bases and J gave up 8 bases, with 13 bases separating them. The receptor was isolated from a woman aged 25 to 39 in good health and CMV-seronegative. The chain links TRBV29-1 to TRBJ1-2, with unresolved D. The material sequenced was PBMCs. The CDR3 DNA follows: TGCAGCGTTGAAGACCCCCGACAAAACGGCTACACCTTC. It encodes CSVEDPRQNGYTF.